The clone carrying this TCR beta chain appeared once. The sample comes from a study of T cell responses to AZD1222 COVID-19 vaccine. Profiled with immunoSEQ multiplex PCR; TCRdb holds only in-frame clones, not every one. This sample has 140,000 or so clones, with about 90% found just once. This CDR3 region has 14 residues. The chain uses TRBV21-1 and TRBJ1-2. TRBV21-1 is flagged as a pseudogene. The receptor was derived from an adult in good health. This specimen consisted of peripheral blood, obtained on day 0 of AZD1222 vaccination. The CDR3 loop is CASSKGGRRYGYTF. The CDR3 nucleotides are TGTGCCAGCAGCAAAGGGGGTAGGAGGTATGGCTACACCTTC.